This is a list of T cell receptor beta chains from one sample in a study of beta chain features in type 1 diabetes. Clones were sequenced by immunoSEQ multiplex PCR, and TCRdb holds only the in-frame ones, with some missing. The sample shows 300,000 to 400,000 clones, roughly an eighth of them seen only once. The sequenced material came from naive CD4+ T cells from blood. The receptors were sampled from a man aged 18 to 30 in good health. CDR3s include the opening cysteine and the closing phenylalanine or tryptophan. The order of the fields is D gene, V gene, J gene, CDR3 length, clone size, CDR3 protein, CDR3 DNA. A D gene is named only where the DNA matches it firmly. Clone size is given for some rows only: seen once, a few or many times, or a class if the clone is expanded.

.	TRBV27	TRBJ1-1	12	few	CASSSDTTEAFF	TGTGCCAGCAGTTCTGACACCACTGAAGCTTTCTTT
.	TRBV7-2	TRBJ1-2	15	many	CASSLGGGVVYGYTF	TGTGCCAGCAGCTTAGGGGGCGGGGTCGTCTATGGCTACACCTTC
TRBD1	TRBV29-1	TRBJ2-7	14	.	CSVKRDRASNEQYF	TGCAGCGTAAAAAGGGACAGGGCCTCCAACGAGCAGTACTTC
TRBD1	TRBV9	TRBJ1-6	16	.	CASSGTGTGVYSPLHF	TGTGCCAGCAGCGGCACCGGGACAGGGGTTTATTCACCCCTCCACTTT
TRBD1	TRBV7-6	TRBJ2-3	15	.	CASSLMDRGTDTQYF	TGTGCCAGCAGCTTAATGGACAGGGGCACAGATACGCAGTATTTT
TRBD2	TRBV5-1	TRBJ2-1	15	few	CASSLELAGGGEQFF	TGCGCCAGCAGCTTGGAACTAGCGGGAGGCGGTGAGCAGTTCTTC
TRBD2	TRBV11-2	TRBJ2-7	15	.	CASSLVAGPSYEQYF	TGTGCCAGCAGCTTAGTAGCGGGACCCTCTTACGAGCAGTACTTC
.	TRBV7-2	TRBJ2-7	13	.	CASSLSTRLEQYF	TGTGCCAGCAGCTTGTCGACACGGCTCGAGCAGTACTTC
TRBD2	TRBV27	TRBJ2-1	14	few	CASSWSGRKNEQFF	TGTGCCAGCAGTTGGAGCGGGAGGAAGAATGAGCAGTTCTTC
TRBD1	TRBV25-1	TRBJ1-2	14	.	CASSESRNRGTYTF	TGTGCCAGCAGTGAATCTCGGAACAGGGGAACCTACACCTTC
TRBD1	TRBV11-1	TRBJ2-7	15	.	CASSLGTGGSYEQYF	TGTGCCAGCAGCTTAGGGACAGGGGGTTCCTACGAGCAGTACTTC
TRBD2	TRBV5-1	TRBJ2-1	16	few	CASSVTLAGEYNEQFF	TGCGCCAGCAGCGTAACTTTAGCGGGAGAATACAATGAGCAGTTCTTC
.	TRBV5-4	TRBJ1-1	13	.	CASSLPQGREAFF	TGTGCCAGCAGCTTGCCCCAGGGGCGGGAAGCTTTCTTT
.	TRBV28	TRBJ2-1	12	few	CATTGSYNEQFF	TGTGCCACCACAGGGTCCTACAATGAGCAGTTCTTC
TRBD2	TRBV5-6	TRBJ2-3	14	few	CASRQREGKDTQYF	TGTGCCAGCCGTCAGCGGGAAGGGAAAGATACGCAGTATTTT
TRBD2	TRBV2	TRBJ2-2	14	.	CASMRASGTGELFF	TGTGCCAGCATGAGGGCTAGCGGAACCGGGGAGCTGTTTTTT
TRBD2	TRBV2	TRBJ2-7	14	.	CASRLAGPNYEQYF	TGTGCCAGCAGGCTAGCGGGCCCTAACTACGAGCAGTACTTC
.	TRBV4-2	TRBJ2-7	14	.	CASSQGRFGYEQYF	TGTGCCAGCAGCCAAGGCAGGTTCGGCTACGAGCAGTACTTC
.	TRBV30	TRBJ1-1	15	.	CAWSAFRDISTEAFF	TGTGCCTGGAGTGCCTTTAGGGACATTTCCACTGAAGCTTTCTTT
.	TRBV4-2	TRBJ2-7	14	.	CASSQEGQLYEQYF	TGTGCCAGCAGCCAGGAGGGACAGCTCTACGAGCAGTACTTC
.	TRBV4-2	TRBJ2-7	13	.	CASSPDYSYEQYF	TGTGCCAGCAGCCCAGACTACTCCTACGAGCAGTACTTC
.	TRBV27	TRBJ1-5	15	few	CASSLTGVSNQPQHF	TGTGCCAGCAGTTTAACGGGGGTGAGCAATCAGCCCCAGCATTTT